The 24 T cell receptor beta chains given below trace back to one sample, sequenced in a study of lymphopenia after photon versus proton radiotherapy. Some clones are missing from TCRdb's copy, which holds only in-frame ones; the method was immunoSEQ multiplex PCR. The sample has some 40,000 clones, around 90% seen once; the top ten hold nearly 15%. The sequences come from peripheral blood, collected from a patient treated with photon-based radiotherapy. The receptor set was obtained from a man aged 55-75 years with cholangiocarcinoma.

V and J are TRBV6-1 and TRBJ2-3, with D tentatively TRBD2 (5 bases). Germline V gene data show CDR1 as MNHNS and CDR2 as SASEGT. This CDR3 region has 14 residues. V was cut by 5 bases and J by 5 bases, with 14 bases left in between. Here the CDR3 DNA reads TGTGCCAGCAGTAGGGTAAGAGGAGGAGATACGCAGTATTTT. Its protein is CASSRVRGGDTQYF.

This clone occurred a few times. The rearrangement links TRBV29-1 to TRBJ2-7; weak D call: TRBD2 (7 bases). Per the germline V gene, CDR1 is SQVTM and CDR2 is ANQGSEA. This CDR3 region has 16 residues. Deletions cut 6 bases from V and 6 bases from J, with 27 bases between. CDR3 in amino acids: CSVPGGGRFSPGEQYF. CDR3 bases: TGCAGCGTCCCTGGGGGGGGGCGATTCTCTCCGGGCGAGCAGTACTTC.

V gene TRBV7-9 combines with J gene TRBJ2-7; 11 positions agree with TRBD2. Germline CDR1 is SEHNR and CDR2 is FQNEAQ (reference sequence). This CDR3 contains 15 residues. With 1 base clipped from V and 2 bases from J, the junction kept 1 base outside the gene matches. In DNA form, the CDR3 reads TGTGCCAGCAGCTTAGGACTAGCGGGACCCTACGAGCAGTACTTC. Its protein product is CASSLGLAGPYEQYF.

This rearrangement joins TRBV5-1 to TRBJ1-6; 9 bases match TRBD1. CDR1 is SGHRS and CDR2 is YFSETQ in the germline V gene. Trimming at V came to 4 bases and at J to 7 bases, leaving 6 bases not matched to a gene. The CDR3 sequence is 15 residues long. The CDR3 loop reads CASSAGTGFNSPLHF. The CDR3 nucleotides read TGCGCCAGCAGCGCGGGGACAGGGTTCAATTCACCCCTCCACTTT.

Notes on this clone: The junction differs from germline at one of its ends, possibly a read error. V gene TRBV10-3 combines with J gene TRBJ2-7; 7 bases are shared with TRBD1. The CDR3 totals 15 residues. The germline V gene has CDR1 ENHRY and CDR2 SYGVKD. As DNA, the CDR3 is TGTGCCAGCAGTAGCCCCGGGACAGTCTCCTACGAGCAGTACTTC. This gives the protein CASSSPGTVSYEQYF.

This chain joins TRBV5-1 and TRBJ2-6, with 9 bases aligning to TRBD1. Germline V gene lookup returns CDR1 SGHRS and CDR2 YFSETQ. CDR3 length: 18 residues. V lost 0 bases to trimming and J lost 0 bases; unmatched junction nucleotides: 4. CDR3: CASSLAGQGLSGANVLTF. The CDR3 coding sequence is TGCGCCAGCAGCTTGGCGGGACAGGGCCTCTCTGGGGCCAACGTCCTGACTTTC.

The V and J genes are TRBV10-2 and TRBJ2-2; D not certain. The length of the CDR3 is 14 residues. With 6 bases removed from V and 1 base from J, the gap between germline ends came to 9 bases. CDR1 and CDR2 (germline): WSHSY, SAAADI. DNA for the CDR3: TGCGCCAGCAGGCCTACAGAGAACACCGGGGAGCTGTTTTTT. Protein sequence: CASRPTENTGELFF.

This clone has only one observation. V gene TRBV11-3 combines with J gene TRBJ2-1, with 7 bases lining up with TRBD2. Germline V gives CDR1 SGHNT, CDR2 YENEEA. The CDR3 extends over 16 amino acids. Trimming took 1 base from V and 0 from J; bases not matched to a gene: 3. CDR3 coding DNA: TGTGCCAGCAGCTTAGGACGCGGGAGCTCCTACAATGAGCAGTTCTTC. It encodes CASSLGRGSSYNEQFF.

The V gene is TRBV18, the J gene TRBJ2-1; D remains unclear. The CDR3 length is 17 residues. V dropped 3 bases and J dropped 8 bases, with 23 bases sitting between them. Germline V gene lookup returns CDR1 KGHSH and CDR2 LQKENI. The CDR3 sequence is CASSPFWNSPAAHEQFF. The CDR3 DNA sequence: TGTGCCAGCTCACCCTTCTGGAACTCCCCGGCCGCCCATGAGCAGTTCTTC.

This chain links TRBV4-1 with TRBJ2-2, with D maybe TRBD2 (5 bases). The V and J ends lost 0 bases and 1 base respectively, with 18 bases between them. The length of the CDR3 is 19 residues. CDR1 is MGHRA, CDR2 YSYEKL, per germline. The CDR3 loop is CASSQERAGRTVNTGELFF. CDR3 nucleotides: TGCGCCAGCAGCCAAGAGAGGGCTGGAAGGACGGTGAACACCGGGGAGCTGTTTTTT.

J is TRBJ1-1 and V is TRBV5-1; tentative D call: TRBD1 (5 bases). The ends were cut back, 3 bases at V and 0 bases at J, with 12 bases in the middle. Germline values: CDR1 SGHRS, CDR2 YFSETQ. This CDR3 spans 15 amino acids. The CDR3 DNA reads TGCGCCAGCAGCTCGACGGGGGTCATGAACACTGAAGCTTTCTTT. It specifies CASSSTGVMNTEAFF.

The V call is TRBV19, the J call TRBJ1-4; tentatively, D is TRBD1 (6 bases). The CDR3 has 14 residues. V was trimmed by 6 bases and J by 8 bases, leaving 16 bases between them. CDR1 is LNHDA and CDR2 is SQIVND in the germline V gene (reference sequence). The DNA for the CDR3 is TGTGCCAGTAGCAACACAGGGAGGGTGGAAAAACTGTTTTTT. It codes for CASSNTGRVEKLFF.

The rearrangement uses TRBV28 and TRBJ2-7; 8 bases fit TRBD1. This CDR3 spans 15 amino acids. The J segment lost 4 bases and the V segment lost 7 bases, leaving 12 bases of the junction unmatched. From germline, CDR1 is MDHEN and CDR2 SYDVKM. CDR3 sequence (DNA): TGTGCCAGCACCGCAGGGGCGGACAGGGCGTACGAGCAGTACTTC. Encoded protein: CASTAGADRAYEQYF.

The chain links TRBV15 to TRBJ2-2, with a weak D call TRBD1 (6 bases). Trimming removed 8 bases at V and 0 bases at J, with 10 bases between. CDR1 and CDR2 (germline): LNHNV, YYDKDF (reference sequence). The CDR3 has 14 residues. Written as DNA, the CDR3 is TGTGCCACCGGTGACAGGTCGAACACCGGGGAGCTGTTTTTT. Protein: CATGDRSNTGELFF.

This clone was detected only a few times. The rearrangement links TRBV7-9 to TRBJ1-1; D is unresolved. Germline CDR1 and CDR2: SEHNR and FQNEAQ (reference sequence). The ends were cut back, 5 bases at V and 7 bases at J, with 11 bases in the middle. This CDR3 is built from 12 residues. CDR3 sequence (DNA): TGTGCCAGCAGCCATGAGGGCGGTGAAGCTTTCTTT. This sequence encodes CASSHEGGEAFF.

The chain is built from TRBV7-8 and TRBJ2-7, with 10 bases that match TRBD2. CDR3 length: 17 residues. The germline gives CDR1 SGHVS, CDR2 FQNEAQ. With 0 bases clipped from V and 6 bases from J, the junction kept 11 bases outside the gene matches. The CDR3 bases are TGTGCCAGCAGCTTAGCGATGACGGGACTAGCGCAATCCGAGCAGTACTTC. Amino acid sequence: CASSLAMTGLAQSEQYF.

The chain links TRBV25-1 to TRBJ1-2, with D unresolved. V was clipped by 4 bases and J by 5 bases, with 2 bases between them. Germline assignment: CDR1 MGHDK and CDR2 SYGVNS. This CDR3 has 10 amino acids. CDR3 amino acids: CASSGYGYTF. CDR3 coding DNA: TGTGCCAGCAGTGGATATGGCTACACCTTC.

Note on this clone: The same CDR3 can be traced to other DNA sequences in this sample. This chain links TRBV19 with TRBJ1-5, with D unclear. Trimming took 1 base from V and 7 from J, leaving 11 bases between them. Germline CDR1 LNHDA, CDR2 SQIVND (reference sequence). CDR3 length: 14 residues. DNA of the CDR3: TGTGCCAGTAGTATAGTTGGGGATTCACAGCCCCAGCATTTT. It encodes CASSIVGDSQPQHF.

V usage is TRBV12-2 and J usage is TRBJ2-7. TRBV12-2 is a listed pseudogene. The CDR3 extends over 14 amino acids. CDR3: CASRFWGSDYEQYF. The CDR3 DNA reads TGTGCAAGTCGCTTCTGGGGTTCAGACTACGAGCAGTACTTC.

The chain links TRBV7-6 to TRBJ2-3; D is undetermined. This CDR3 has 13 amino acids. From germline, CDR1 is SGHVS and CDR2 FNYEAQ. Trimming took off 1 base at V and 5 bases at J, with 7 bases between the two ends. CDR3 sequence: CASSLVRRDTQYF. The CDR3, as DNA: TGTGCCAGCAGCTTAGTACGTAGAGATACGCAGTATTTT.

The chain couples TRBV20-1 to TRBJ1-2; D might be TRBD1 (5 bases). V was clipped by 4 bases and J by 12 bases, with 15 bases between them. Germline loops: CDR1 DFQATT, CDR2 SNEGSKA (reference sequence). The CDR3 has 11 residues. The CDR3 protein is CSATHQGAHTF. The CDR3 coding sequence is TGCAGTGCTACGCATCAGGGAGCTCACACCTTC.

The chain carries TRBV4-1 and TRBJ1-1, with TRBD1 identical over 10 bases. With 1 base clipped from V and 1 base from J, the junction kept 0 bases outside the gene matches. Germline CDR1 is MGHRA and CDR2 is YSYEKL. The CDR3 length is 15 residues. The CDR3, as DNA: TGCGCCAGCAGCCAAGGACAGGGGGCGAACACTGAAGCTTTCTTT. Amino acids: CASSQGQGANTEAFF.

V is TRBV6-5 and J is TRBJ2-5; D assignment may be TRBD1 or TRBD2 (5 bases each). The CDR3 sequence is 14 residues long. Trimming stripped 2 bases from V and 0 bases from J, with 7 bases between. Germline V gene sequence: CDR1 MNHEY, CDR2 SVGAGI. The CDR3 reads CASSYLGHQETQYF. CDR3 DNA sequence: TGTGCCAGCAGTTACCTGGGACACCAAGAGACCCAGTACTTC.

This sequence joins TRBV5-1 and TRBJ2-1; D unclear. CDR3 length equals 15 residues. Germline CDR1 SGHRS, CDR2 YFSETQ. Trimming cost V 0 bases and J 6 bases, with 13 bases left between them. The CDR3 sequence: CASSLGGPNVNEQFF. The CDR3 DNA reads TGCGCCAGCAGCTTGGGTGGGCCAAACGTCAATGAGCAGTTCTTC.